The rows below give T cell receptor beta chains drawn from one sample of a study of molecular identifiers for immune sequencing clone quantification. TCRdb re-called the PCR reads with MiXCR, one entry per CDR3 protein. The table shows 300,000 to 400,000 distinct CDR3 sequences, with 20% to 25% occurring only once. What was sequenced was naive CD8+ T cells from blood, with Jurkat cell RNA spiked in. These receptors were taken from a human donor in good health. Some libraries in this study had Jurkat cell RNA spiked in. CDR3s include the opening cysteine and the closing phenylalanine or tryptophan. A D gene is named only where the DNA matches it firmly. The listing skips clone size in some rows; elsewhere it reads once, few, many or a size class.

v_gene	j_gene	d_gene	len	abundance	CDR3aa	CDR3nt
TRBV4-3	TRBJ2-1	-	18	-	CASSQELVGGLRVNEQFF	TGCGCCAGCAGCCAAGAACTAGTGGGGGGCCTAAGGGTGAATGAGCAGTTCTTC
TRBV10-3	TRBJ1-1	-	13	few	CAISESGLTEAFF	TGTGCCATCAGTGAGTCGGGGTTAACTGAAGCTTTCTTT
TRBV12-3/TRBV12-4	TRBJ2-1	-	14	many	CASSPGLTYNEQFF	TGTGCCAGCAGTCCCGGACTAACTTACAATGAGCAGTTCTTC
TRBV11-2	TRBJ2-1	TRBD2	16	few	CASSLGSGGLRNEQFF	TGTGCCAGCAGCTTAGGTAGCGGGGGGTTACGCAATGAGCAGTTCTTC
TRBV7-6	TRBJ2-5	-	13	many	CASSSDAGETQYF	TGTGCCAGCAGTTCTGACGCCGGAGAGACCCAGTACTTC
TRBV13	TRBJ2-7	-	14	-	CASSLDGSHYEQYF	TGTGCCAGCAGCTTAGACGGCAGCCACTACGAGCAGTACTTC
TRBV7-9	TRBJ1-1	-	13	many	CASSLAGDSEAFF	TGTGCCAGCAGCTTAGCAGGGGATAGTGAAGCTTTCTTT
TRBV19	TRBJ2-7	TRBD2	15	few	CASQPTSGSDYEQYF	TGTGCCAGTCAACCGACTAGCGGGAGTGATTACGAGCAGTACTTC
TRBV27	TRBJ2-7	-	12	many	CASSPRGREQYF	TGTGCCAGCAGTCCGCGCGGGCGCGAGCAGTACTTC
TRBV29-1	TRBJ1-5	-	11	many	CTGGVDQPQHF	TGCACCGGAGGGGTGGATCAGCCCCAGCATTTT
TRBV6-5	TRBJ2-2	-	13	many	CASSYYSTGELFF	TGTGCCAGCAGTTACTATAGTACCGGGGAGCTGTTTTTT
TRBV7-9	TRBJ1-2	-	13	many	CASSLPGVYGYTF	TGTGCCAGCAGCTTACCAGGGGTATATGGCTACACCTTC
TRBV12-3/TRBV12-4	TRBJ1-5	-	14	many	CASTGDDADQPQHF	TGTGCCAGCACCGGGGATGACGCGGATCAGCCCCAGCATTTT